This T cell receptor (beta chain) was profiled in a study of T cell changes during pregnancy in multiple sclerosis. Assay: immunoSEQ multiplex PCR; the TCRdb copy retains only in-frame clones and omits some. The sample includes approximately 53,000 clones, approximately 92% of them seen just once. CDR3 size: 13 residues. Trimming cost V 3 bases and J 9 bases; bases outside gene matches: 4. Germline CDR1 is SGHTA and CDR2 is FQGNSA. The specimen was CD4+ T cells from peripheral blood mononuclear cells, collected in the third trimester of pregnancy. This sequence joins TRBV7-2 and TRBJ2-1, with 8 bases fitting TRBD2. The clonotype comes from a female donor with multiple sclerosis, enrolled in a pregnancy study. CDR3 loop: CASSFRGGLEQFF. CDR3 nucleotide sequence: TGTGCCAGCAGCTTTCGGGGGGGCCTTGAGCAGTTCTTC.